This TCR beta chain was recorded in a study of shared T cell receptors in the human thymus. Trimming removed 0 bases at V and 7 bases at J, with 19 bases between. This CDR3 contains 16 residues. Germline V gene data show CDR1 as SGHRS and CDR2 as YFSETQ. Data came from immunoSEQ multiplex PCR; TCRdb stores just in-frame clones and leaves some out. The data show 650,000 to 950,000 clones, roughly 85% seen once. The same specimen was also included in a second study, on human thymus T cells. That work adds: The sample donors, healthy Finnish infants, were having corrective surgery for congenital heart defects. Resections that were taken during corrective heart surgery supplied the thymus tissue. Gene usage for V and J segments appeared biased in thymic and blood repertoires. Thymic repertoires from unrelated individuals overlapped highly, related research reported.

This sequence was found in a girl less than two years old with a congenital heart defect. V and J are TRBV5-1 and TRBJ1-2; possible D gene TRBD1, 6 bases. Sequenced input: thymocytes. CDR3 nucleotide sequence: TGCGCCAGCAGCTTGGCACAGGGTAGGGATCGGGGTGGCTACACCTTC. It codes for CASSLAQGRDRGGYTF.